The 23 T cell receptor beta chains below come from one sample, sequenced in a study of sequential checkpoint blockade in melanoma. Only in-frame clones appear in the TCRdb table, and some are missing; sequencing was by immunoSEQ multiplex PCR. The table records about 30,000 clones, roughly 91% of them present only once. Stated treatment: randomized to nivolumab then ipilimumab (arm A) or the reverse (arm B). Sequencing was performed on CD8+ T cells sorted from blood (inferred from file names), taken from a patient given nivolumab and ipilimumab in sequence. These receptors all come from a human donor with melanoma.

In its sample, this clone was seen a few times. The chain combines TRBV10-3 with TRBJ2-7, with 7 bases lining up with TRBD1. The V segment lost 6 bases and the J segment 7 bases; nucleotides outside the gene matches: 12. CDR3 size: 14 residues. Germline values: CDR1 ENHRY, CDR2 SYGVKD. The CDR3 coding sequence is TGTGCCATCAGGTCACGGGACAGTACTTGGGAGCAGTACTTC. It translates to CAIRSRDSTWEQYF.

The rearrangement links TRBV4-1 to TRBJ2-4, with 11 nucleotides matching TRBD1. Germline CDR1 is MGHRA and CDR2 is YSYEKL. Germline trimming cut 2 bases from V and 8 bases from J; bases unmatched to any gene: 8. The CDR3 covers 16 residues. The CDR3 region is CASSQRTGGIKDIQYF. The CDR3 nucleotides are TGCGCCAGCAGCCAACGGACAGGGGGCATCAAGGACATTCAGTACTTC.

This clone has a handful of counts. This chain joins TRBV28 and TRBJ1-4; D uncertain. V lost 5 bases, J lost 11 bases, and 15 bases lay in between. Germline lookup yields CDR1 MDHEN and CDR2 SYDVKM. The CDR3 consists of 13 residues. CDR3 nucleotides: TGTGCCAGCAGTCAGAGAGGTCCAACCAAACTGTTTTTT. Translation: CASSQRGPTKLFF.

The CDR3 is CASSPGTGNTIYF. The CDR3 DNA sequence: TGTGCCAGCAGCCCGGGAACTGGAAACACCATATATTTT. The rearrangement links TRBV6-5 to TRBJ1-3; the D is unclear. This CDR3 comprises 13 residues. V was shortened by 6 bases and J by 2 bases, with 8 bases between the two germline ends. Looked up from germline, CDR1 is MNHEY and CDR2 is SVGAGI.

This rearrangement joins TRBV2 to TRBJ2-7; 7 positions match TRBD1. Germline V gives CDR1 SNHLY, CDR2 FYNNEI. V trimming: 8 bases; J trimming: 5 bases; junction bases outside the gene matches: 18. The CDR3 loop spans 16 amino acids. The CDR3 sequence: CASGQDRALSSNEQYV. The CDR3 nucleotides read TGTGCCAGCGGACAAGACAGGGCTCTAAGTAGTAACGAGCAGTACGTC.

In its sample, this clone was seen once. The genes are TRBV7-9 and TRBJ2-5; the D gene is possibly TRBD2 (5 bases). Trimming removed 7 bases at V and 4 bases at J, with 10 bases between. CDR3 length: 12 residues. Germline V CDR1 and CDR2: SEHNR, FQNEAQ (reference sequence). CDR3 coding DNA: TGTGCCAGCACCTCGGACTTAGAGACCCAGTACTTC. Translated, it gives CASTSDLETQYF.

DNA for the CDR3: TGTGCCAGCAGCCCGCCGGGTAGCAATGAGCAGTTCTTC. Translation: CASSPPGSNEQFF. The chain joins TRBV7-9 to TRBJ2-1, with D hard to call. The ends were cut back, 5 bases at V and 6 bases at J, with 11 bases in the middle. The germline gives CDR1 SEHNR, CDR2 FQNEAQ (reference sequence). The CDR3 contains 13 residues. Using reference TRBV7-9 and TRBJ2-1 for the parts outside the CDR3, the full variable domain is DTGVSQNPRHKITKRGQNVTFRCDPISEHNRLYWYRQTLGQGPEFLTYFQNEAQLEKSRLLSDRFSAERPKGSFSTLEIQRTEQGDSAMYLCASSPPGSNEQFFGPGTRLTVL.

This clone was observed a few times. This chain uses TRBV19 with TRBJ1-3; no reliable D call. Deletions cut 4 bases from V and 2 bases from J, with 12 bases between. CDR1 is LNHDA, CDR2 SQIVND, per germline (reference sequence). This CDR3 contains 15 residues. The CDR3 protein is CASSTMVSAGNTIYF. Here the CDR3 DNA reads TGTGCCAGTAGTACCATGGTTAGCGCTGGAAACACCATATATTTT. Full variable domain (missing parts from reference TRBV19 and TRBJ1-3): DGGITQSPKYLFRKEGQNVTLSCEQNLNHDAMYWYRQDPGQGLRLIYYSQIVNDFQKGDIAEGYSVSREKKESFPLTVTSAQKNPTAFYLCASSTMVSAGNTIYFGEGSWLTVV.

The CDR3 region has the DNA TGTGCCAGCAGCAATGGAGGAGGGGCAGGAGAGACCCAGTACTTC. Translating it yields CASSNGGGAGETQYF. The gene calls are TRBV5-4 and TRBJ2-5; the D gene is possibly TRBD2 (6 bases). The germline V and J ends were trimmed by 4 bases and 4 bases, with 17 bases remaining between them. The germline CDR1 and CDR2 sequences are SGHNT and YYREEE (reference sequence). The CDR3 loop spans 15 amino acids. The entire variable domain, with the rest obtained from reference TRBV5-4 and TRBJ2-5, is as follows: ETGVTQSPTHLIKTRGQQVTLRCSSQSGHNTVSWYQQALGQGPQFIFQYYREEENGRGNFPPRFSGLQFPNYSSELNVNALELDDSALYLCASSNGGGAGETQYFGPGTRLLVL.

A note on this clone: Germline is not matched at one junction end, which may reflect a read error. The chain employs TRBV28 and TRBJ2-5; 8 nucleotides agree with TRBD1. This CDR3 contains 15 residues. Germline loops: CDR1 MDHEN, CDR2 SYDVKM. CDR3 nucleotides: TGTGCCAGCAGTTTAGACTCCGGGACAGGAGAGGCCCAGTACTTC. It specifies CASSLDSGTGEAQYF.

This CDR3 is CASSIGTDLYGYTF. The CDR3 bases are TGTGCCAGTAGTATCGGGACAGACCTCTATGGCTACACCTTC. This chain connects TRBV19 to TRBJ1-2; 7 nucleotides align to TRBD1. CDR1 and CDR2 from the germline V gene are LNHDA and SQIVND (reference sequence). The CDR3 runs to 14 residues. V trimming: 3 bases; J trimming: 4 bases; junction bases outside the gene matches: 5.

V and J are TRBV5-6 and TRBJ2-7; possible D gene TRBD1, 6 bases. The ends were cut back, 4 bases at V and 1 base at J, with 9 bases in the middle. The CDR3 has 13 residues. Looked up from germline, CDR1 is SGHDT and CDR2 is YYEEEE. This CDR3 reads CASSVGASYEQYV. In DNA, the CDR3 is TGTGCCAGCAGCGTGGGGGCATCCTACGAGCAGTACGTC.

This clone was seen once. V and J are TRBV7-3 and TRBJ2-7, with 7 nucleotides matching TRBD2. This CDR3 region has 14 residues. Germline V CDR1 and CDR2: SGHTA, FQGTGA. Trimming at V came to 4 bases and at J to 2 bases, leaving 5 bases not matched to a gene. The DNA of the CDR3 is TGTGCCAGCAGCTGGGGGGAGGGCCCCTACGAGCAGTACTTC. Protein sequence: CASSWGEGPYEQYF.

In this sample, this clone turned up a few times. This chain uses TRBV13 with TRBJ2-1; tentatively, D is TRBD2 (6 bases). V was trimmed by 1 base and J by 9 bases, leaving 7 bases between them. The CDR3 sequence is 12 residues long. The germline gives CDR1 PRHDT, CDR2 FYEKMQ (reference sequence). CDR3 coding DNA: TGTGCCAGCAGCTTAGTGGGGGGTGAGCAGTTCTTC. The encoded protein is CASSLVGGEQFF.

This chain uses TRBV30 with TRBJ1-6; tentatively, D is TRBD1 (6 bases). V lost 0 bases to trimming and J lost 9 bases, with 9 bases between them. The CDR3 is 13 amino acids. The V gene's germline CDR1 is GTSNPN and CDR2 SVGIG (reference sequence). Written as DNA, the CDR3 is TGTGCCTGGAGTGTACACAGGGCTTCACCCCTCCACTTT. Protein sequence: CAWSVHRASPLHF. Combining the CDR3 with reference TRBV30 and TRBJ1-6 gives the whole variable domain SQTIHQWPATLVQPVGSPLSLECTVEGTSNPNLYWYRQAAGRGLQLLFYSVGIGQISSEVPQNLSASRPQDRQFILSSKKLLLSDSGFYLCAWSVHRASPLHFGNGTRLTVT.

This clone was observed a single time. The chain joins TRBV4-3 to TRBJ2-3, with 10 bases matching TRBD2. J gave up 5 bases and V 1 base, and 3 bases lay outside the gene matches. Germline V gives CDR1 LGHNA, CDR2 YSLEER. The CDR3 length is 15 residues. Written as DNA, the CDR3 is TGCGCCAGCAGCCAAGGGACTAGCGGAGTAGATACGCAGTATTTT. This sequence encodes CASSQGTSGVDTQYF.

The chain joins TRBV9 to TRBJ1-3; D gene ambiguous. The CDR3 has 15 residues. Germline V gene data show CDR1 as SGDLS and CDR2 as YYNGEE. Deletions cut 3 bases from V and 0 bases from J, with 10 bases between. CDR3: CASSATPYSGNTIYF. DNA for the CDR3: TGTGCCAGCAGCGCCACACCTTACTCTGGAAACACCATATATTTT. The full variable domain, completed using reference TRBV9 and TRBJ1-3, is DSGVTQTPKHLITATGQRVTLRCSPRSGDLSVYWYQQSLDQGLQFLIQYYNGEERAKGNILERFSAQQFPDLHSELNLSSLELGDSALYFCASSATPYSGNTIYFGEGSWLTVV.

Here the CDR3 reads CASSVEGTSTDTQYF. The CDR3 nucleotides read TGTGCCAGCAGCGTAGAAGGGACTAGCACAGATACGCAGTATTTT. V gene TRBV9 combines with J gene TRBJ2-3; a possible D gene is TRBD2 (6 bases). The CDR3 sequence is 15 residues long. Germline V gives CDR1 SGDLS, CDR2 YYNGEE. Trimming left V 0 bases short and J 0 bases short, with 8 bases between.

This clone was recorded only once. The rearrangement uses TRBV28 and TRBJ1-1; no clear D gene. The CDR3 sequence is 12 residues long. Per the germline V gene, CDR1 is MDHEN and CDR2 is SYDVKM. V gave up 6 bases and J gave up 4 bases, with 9 bases separating them. CDR3 loop: CASRDAVTEAFF. The CDR3 DNA reads TGTGCCAGCAGAGATGCGGTCACTGAAGCTTTCTTT. The variable domain in full, completed from reference TRBV28 and TRBJ1-1, reads DVKVTQSSRYLVKRTGEKVFLECVQDMDHENMFWYRQDPGLGLRLIYFSYDVKMKEKGDIPEGYSVSREKKERFSLILESASTNQTSMYLCASRDAVTEAFFGQGTRLTVV.

The V call is TRBV28, the J call TRBJ2-7, with D perhaps TRBD2 (6 bases). The CDR3 consists of 14 residues. Germline V gives CDR1 MDHEN, CDR2 SYDVKM. Trimming shortened V by 7 bases and J by 2 bases, and 15 bases separated the two germline ends. This chain's CDR3 is CASKLAEEAYEQYF. The CDR3 DNA reads TGTGCCAGCAAATTAGCGGAGGAAGCCTACGAGCAGTACTTC.

The chain has TRBV28 and TRBJ2-3, with 7 bases identical to TRBD2. J was trimmed by 2 bases and V by 6 bases; bases with no gene match: 8. This CDR3 has 15 amino acids. Per germline, CDR1 MDHEN and CDR2 SYDVKM. The CDR3 region has the DNA TGTGCCAGCAGCCTGACTAGCTCCTACACAGATACGCAGTATTTT. It translates to CASSLTSSYTDTQYF. The complete variable domain, with remaining parts taken from reference TRBV28 and TRBJ2-3, reads DVKVTQSSRYLVKRTGEKVFLECVQDMDHENMFWYRQDPGLGLRLIYFSYDVKMKEKGDIPEGYSVSREKKERFSLILESASTNQTSMYLCASSLTSSYTDTQYFGPGTRLTVL.

CDR3 bases: TGTGCCAGCAGCTTAGGACAGGGTCCCTACGAGCAGTACGTC. Its translation: CASSLGQGPYEQYV. The chain links TRBV11-2 to TRBJ2-7; 7 bases are a match to TRBD1. The CDR3 spans 14 residues. V lost 1 base, J lost 2 bases, and 2 bases stayed unmatched. Germline V CDR1 and CDR2: SGHAT, FQNNGV.

V usage is TRBV11-2 and J usage is TRBJ1-1, with 8 bases matching TRBD1. The J segment lost 3 bases and the V segment lost 0 bases, leaving 0 bases of the junction unmatched. CDR3 length: 14 amino acids. The V gene's germline CDR1 is SGHAT and CDR2 FQNNGV. The CDR3 coding sequence is TGTGCCAGCAGCTTAGAGACAGGGGACACTGAAGCTTTCTTT. It translates to CASSLETGDTEAFF.